The TCR beta chain under discussion was sequenced for a study of shared clonotypes between healthy human individuals. In the case of this clone: The antigen is not known.

J was trimmed by 0 bases and V by 6 bases; bases with no gene match: 5. The CDR3 is made up of 14 amino acids. In germline, CDR1 is SEHNR, CDR2 FQNEAQ (reference sequence). Terminally differentiated effector memory CD45RA+ cells were excluded from the naive CD8 cells, which were CD45RO-negative and positively selected for CCR7. Genomic DNA (from each subset) was split evenly across several immunoSEQ plates. Only in-frame clones appear in the TCRdb table, and some are missing; sequencing was by immunoSEQ multiplex PCR. The sample shows nearly 2 million clones, about 95% of them seen only once. General observations from the study: Only blood underwent sampling, and tissue repertoires likely differ.

The receptor comes from a man aged 18 to 30 in good health. This rearrangement joins TRBV7-9 to TRBJ2-7, with 7 bases identical to TRBD1. Material for sequencing was naive CD8+ T cells sorted from blood. Written as DNA, the CDR3 is TGTGCCAGCAGTCAACAGGGGAACTCCTACGAGCAGTACTTC. It translates to CASSQQGNSYEQYF.